A selection of T cell receptor beta chains follows, all from one sample in a study of blood T cell repertoires in COVID-19. Profiled with immunoSEQ multiplex PCR; TCRdb holds only in-frame clones, not every one. The repertoire holds about 83,000 clones, with more than 80% as singletons. Sequencing used peripheral blood. All receptors come from an elderly woman with acute or convalescent COVID-19. The conserved cysteine and the conserved F or W are not part of the CDR3 here.

v_gene | CDR3aa
TRBV7-2 | ASSQNRVVGEKLF
TRBV6-1 | ASSVSGTSLGFLDTQY
TRBV28 | ASSSPYNTEAF
TRBV11-2 | ASSLVPGNTEAF
TRBV27 | ASSFVYSSYEQY
TRBV7-9 | ASTPYLPGQGGEKLF
TRBV7-9 | ASTWGTVNTEAF
TRBV6-2/TRBV6-3 | ASSYETGPYEQY
TRBV30 | AWAGLPHLEAF
TRBV24-1 | ATSLANEQF
TRBV5-1 | ASSFGQGNQPQH
TRBV30 | AWSVSGGSQETQY
TRBV11-3 | ASSPRTGGGGELF
TRBV4-2 | ASSQTGQGGEKLF
TRBV10-1 | ASIGGVDEQF
TRBV9 | ASSSGGTDTQY
TRBV2 | ASSADRGGSPLH
TRBV30 | AWRHRRGNTEAF
TRBV7-9 | ASSLENRYTEAF
TRBV18 | ASSPRVQRGFQETQY
TRBV30 | AWSVNRGGDQPQH
TRBV6-5 | ASTPRQNNYGYT
TRBV15 | ATSSARGATPF
TRBV9 | ASSVLGGLLAGHNEQF
TRBV7-2 | ASSSSTGFEQY
TRBV7-8 | ASSPRRGDEQY
TRBV12-3/TRBV12-4 | ASSLRGGETQY
TRBV27 | ASSSGAGGSNNEQF
TRBV2 | ASSELAGGADTQY
TRBV5-4 | ASSLGGLAGDEQF
TRBV9 | ASSAGGQGNSPLH
TRBV19 | ASILQGTGELF
TRBV7-9 | ASSLLGTSGSNEQF
TRBV14 | ASSRGGQGVLNTEAF
TRBV5-5 | ASSLNSNTGELF